The present T cell receptor (beta chain) was sequenced within a study of blood T cell repertoires in COVID-19. Looking at the study overall: Acute and convalescent COVID-19 samples came from the United States, Italy and Spain.

The V end was cut by 4 bases, the J end by 3 bases, with 14 bases between. The CDR3 extends over 14 amino acids. The germline V gene has CDR1 GTSNPN and CDR2 SVGIG (reference sequence). Using immunoSEQ multiplex PCR, the repertoire was profiled, and TCRdb retains in-frame clones only, with some absent. The sample holds about 180,000 clones, roughly 90% seen once. This clonotype was obtained from a man in his fifties or sixties with acute or convalescent COVID-19. Specimen: peripheral blood. This rearrangement joins TRBV30 to TRBJ2-3; tentatively, D is TRBD1 (6 bases). The CDR3 nucleotides read TGTGCCTGGATAAGGGGGTTTAGGACAGATACGCAGTATTTT. It encodes CAWIRGFRTDTQYF.